These T cell receptor beta chains were read from a single sample in a study of blood T cell repertoires in COVID-19. Using immunoSEQ multiplex PCR, the repertoire was profiled, and TCRdb retains in-frame clones only, with some absent. The sample holds 98,000 or so clones; 55% to 75% are singletons and the top ten take 1.8%. What was sequenced was peripheral blood. The receptors were gathered from a woman aged 40 to 50 with acute or convalescent COVID-19. Each CDR3 is given with its conserved first and last residue. Fields, in order: D gene, J gene, V gene, clone size, CDR3 DNA, CDR3 protein. The D gene is left open where the match is weak. Clone size is shown for a subset of rows, as once, few, many or a class of expanded clone.

d_gene: .
j_gene: TRBJ1-1
v_gene: TRBV6-1
abundance: .
CDR3nt: TGTGCCAGCAGTGAGAGTCCCACCTGGAACACTGAAGCTTTCTTT
CDR3aa: CASSESPTWNTEAFF

d_gene: .
j_gene: TRBJ1-5
v_gene: TRBV28
abundance: .
CDR3nt: TGTGCCAGCAGTTTCCCGGACAGTTCCTATCAGCCCCAGCATTTT
CDR3aa: CASSFPDSSYQPQHF

d_gene: TRBD2
j_gene: TRBJ2-6
v_gene: TRBV10-3
abundance: .
CDR3nt: TGTGCCATCAGGGCTGCCGGGGGGGGCGCGGGTGGGGCCAACGTCCTGACTTTC
CDR3aa: CAIRAAGGGAGGANVLTF

d_gene: .
j_gene: TRBJ1-2
v_gene: TRBV4-2
abundance: few
CDR3nt: TGTGCCAGCAGCCAAGATGAGGCGGAAAACTATGGCTACACCTTC
CDR3aa: CASSQDEAENYGYTF

d_gene: .
j_gene: TRBJ1-5
v_gene: TRBV5-1
abundance: .
CDR3nt: TGCGCCAGCAGCTCAGGACAGCCCCAGCATTTT
CDR3aa: CASSSGQPQHF

d_gene: TRBD1
j_gene: TRBJ1-1
v_gene: TRBV28
abundance: few
CDR3nt: TGTGCCAGCAGTTACGCCGGGACAGCCAACACTGAAGCTTTCTTT
CDR3aa: CASSYAGTANTEAFF

d_gene: .
j_gene: TRBJ1-6
v_gene: TRBV12-3/TRBV12-4
abundance: .
CDR3nt: TGTGCCAGCAGTTTAGGTCCGGATTCACCCCTCCACTTT
CDR3aa: CASSLGPDSPLHF

d_gene: .
j_gene: TRBJ1-4
v_gene: TRBV19
abundance: few
CDR3nt: TGTGCCAGTAGTATAGATGCCGCCAACGGGGATGAAAAACTGTTTTTT
CDR3aa: CASSIDAANGDEKLFF

d_gene: .
j_gene: TRBJ2-3
v_gene: TRBV13
abundance: .
CDR3nt: TGTGCCAGCAAAAAGTGGGCAACCACAGATACGCAGTATTTT
CDR3aa: CASKKWATTDTQYF

d_gene: TRBD1
j_gene: TRBJ1-2
v_gene: TRBV27
abundance: .
CDR3nt: TGTGCCAGCAGACGTAATGTGATGGACAGGGGATACGGCTACACCTTC
CDR3aa: CASRRNVMDRGYGYTF

d_gene: TRBD2
j_gene: TRBJ2-3
v_gene: TRBV19
abundance: .
CDR3nt: TGTGCCTCTCTACGGACTAGCGGGGGAACAGATACGCAGTATTTT
CDR3aa: CASLRTSGGTDTQYF

d_gene: .
j_gene: TRBJ2-3
v_gene: TRBV4-1
abundance: .
CDR3nt: TGCGCCAGCAGCCAAGATCTTTCTAACACAGATACGCAGTATTTT
CDR3aa: CASSQDLSNTDTQYF

d_gene: .
j_gene: TRBJ2-7
v_gene: TRBV7-2
abundance: few
CDR3nt: TGTGCCAGCAGCCCCAGAGGGGGCTCCTACGAGCAGTACTTC
CDR3aa: CASSPRGGSYEQYF

d_gene: TRBD1
j_gene: TRBJ2-7
v_gene: TRBV11-2
abundance: .
CDR3nt: TGTGCCAGCACCCCAAGTGCAGGGGGACACGAGCAGTACTTC
CDR3aa: CASTPSAGGHEQYF

d_gene: TRBD1
j_gene: TRBJ1-5
v_gene: TRBV5-6
abundance: .
CDR3nt: TGTGCCAGCAGCTTACAAGGGGACAGGGGGGTTCAGCCCCAGCATTTT
CDR3aa: CASSLQGDRGVQPQHF

d_gene: TRBD2
j_gene: TRBJ2-5
v_gene: TRBV5-1
abundance: .
CDR3nt: TGCGCCAGCAGCCGGACTAGCGGGGTCGAAGGGACCCAGTACTTC
CDR3aa: CASSRTSGVEGTQYF

d_gene: .
j_gene: TRBJ2-2
v_gene: TRBV18
abundance: .
CDR3nt: TGTGCCAGCTCACCGCAGGACGTGGGACTTACCGGGGAGCTGTTTTTT
CDR3aa: CASSPQDVGLTGELFF

d_gene: .
j_gene: TRBJ1-1
v_gene: TRBV4-1
abundance: .
CDR3nt: TGCGCCAGCAGCCAAGACAGATACACTGAAGCTTTCTTT
CDR3aa: CASSQDRYTEAFF

d_gene: .
j_gene: TRBJ2-7
v_gene: TRBV4-1
abundance: .
CDR3nt: TGCGCCAGCAGCCAAGAGGGGCTGACAGTTATCTACGAGCAGTACTTC
CDR3aa: CASSQEGLTVIYEQYF

d_gene: .
j_gene: TRBJ1-3
v_gene: TRBV7-2
abundance: .
CDR3nt: TGTGCCAGCAGCTCTCCACTATTCTCTGGAAACACCATATATTTT
CDR3aa: CASSSPLFSGNTIYF

d_gene: TRBD1
j_gene: TRBJ1-5
v_gene: TRBV30
abundance: once
CDR3nt: TGTGCCTGGAGTGCGACAGGGGCTCCTCAGCCCCAGCATTTT
CDR3aa: CAWSATGAPQPQHF

d_gene: .
j_gene: TRBJ2-7
v_gene: TRBV11-1
abundance: .
CDR3nt: TGTGCCAGCAGCTTCCGGGACACCGAGCAGTACTTC
CDR3aa: CASSFRDTEQYF

d_gene: .
j_gene: TRBJ2-1
v_gene: TRBV28
abundance: .
CDR3nt: TGTGCCAGCAGCGACCATAGGGGGATTGATGAGCAGTTCTTC
CDR3aa: CASSDHRGIDEQFF

d_gene: .
j_gene: TRBJ2-2
v_gene: TRBV11-2
abundance: .
CDR3nt: TGTGCCAGCAGGCCGATTAGGACGGGAAACACCGGGGAGCTGTTTTTT
CDR3aa: CASRPIRTGNTGELFF

d_gene: .
j_gene: TRBJ2-7
v_gene: TRBV28
abundance: .
CDR3nt: TGTGCCAGCAGGCGGTCCACAGGGTCCTACGAGCAGTACTTC
CDR3aa: CASRRSTGSYEQYF

d_gene: .
j_gene: TRBJ2-5
v_gene: TRBV6-1
abundance: .
CDR3nt: TGTGCCAGCAGTGAACAATCAGGGGAAGGGGGGACCCAGTACTTC
CDR3aa: CASSEQSGEGGTQYF

d_gene: TRBD2
j_gene: TRBJ2-7
v_gene: TRBV6-6
abundance: .
CDR3nt: TGTGCCAGCAGTTCGCCCCGGACTAGCGGGGGACTCGAGCAGTACTTC
CDR3aa: CASSSPRTSGGLEQYF

d_gene: TRBD1
j_gene: TRBJ2-3
v_gene: TRBV2
abundance: .
CDR3nt: TGTGCCAGCGGGGGACAGTCCGCGGATACGCAGTATTTT
CDR3aa: CASGGQSADTQYF

d_gene: .
j_gene: TRBJ2-5
v_gene: TRBV7-6
abundance: .
CDR3nt: TGTGCCAGCAGCCCTCACTGGGCAGAGACCCAGTACTTC
CDR3aa: CASSPHWAETQYF

d_gene: .
j_gene: TRBJ2-5
v_gene: TRBV4-1
abundance: .
CDR3nt: TGCGCCAGCAGCCAAGGGGGAGGCCAAGAGACCCAGTACTTC
CDR3aa: CASSQGGGQETQYF

d_gene: .
j_gene: TRBJ1-6
v_gene: TRBV7-8
abundance: .
CDR3nt: TGTGCCAGCAGCTTAGGGCTTAATTCACCCCTCCACTTT
CDR3aa: CASSLGLNSPLHF

d_gene: .
j_gene: TRBJ2-7
v_gene: TRBV4-1
abundance: .
CDR3nt: TGCGCCAGCAGCCAAGAACTGGAGGCCTACGAGCAGTACTTC
CDR3aa: CASSQELEAYEQYF

d_gene: .
j_gene: TRBJ2-7
v_gene: TRBV6-5
abundance: few
CDR3nt: TGTGCCAGCAAAGGACAGCAAACCTACGAGCAGTACTTC
CDR3aa: CASKGQQTYEQYF

d_gene: .
j_gene: TRBJ2-1
v_gene: TRBV13
abundance: .
CDR3nt: TGTGCCAGCAGCTTACAGGGTAAACACAATGAGCAGTTCTTC
CDR3aa: CASSLQGKHNEQFF

d_gene: TRBD2
j_gene: TRBJ2-7
v_gene: TRBV7-4
abundance: .
CDR3nt: TGTGCCAGCAGCTTAGAAAGAAGAGGACTAGCGGGGGCCTCTCTCCCCTACGAGCAGTACTTC
CDR3aa: CASSLERRGLAGASLPYEQYF

d_gene: TRBD1
j_gene: TRBJ1-6
v_gene: TRBV30
abundance: .
CDR3nt: TGTGCCTGGAGTTCAGGGGGCCGTAATTCACCCCTCCACTTT
CDR3aa: CAWSSGGRNSPLHF

d_gene: .
j_gene: TRBJ2-3
v_gene: TRBV2
abundance: .
CDR3nt: TGTGCCAGCAGTGACGGTACTAGGAACACAGATACGCAGTATTTT
CDR3aa: CASSDGTRNTDTQYF

d_gene: TRBD1
j_gene: TRBJ1-6
v_gene: TRBV4-1
abundance: .
CDR3nt: TGCGCCAGCGCTCCGGGGGACAGGTCCAATTCACCCCTCCACTTT
CDR3aa: CASAPGDRSNSPLHF

d_gene: .
j_gene: TRBJ2-7
v_gene: TRBV11-2
abundance: .
CDR3nt: TGTGCCAGCAGCATCCAGGGGTACGAGCAGTACTTC
CDR3aa: CASSIQGYEQYF

d_gene: TRBD1
j_gene: TRBJ1-5
v_gene: TRBV28
abundance: .
CDR3nt: TGTGCCAGCAGTTCCCAGACAGGGAATCAGCCCCAGCATTTT
CDR3aa: CASSSQTGNQPQHF

d_gene: .
j_gene: TRBJ2-6
v_gene: TRBV5-5
abundance: .
CDR3nt: TGTGCCAGCAGCTCGACAAACAGGGAACACTCTGGGGCCAACGTCCTGACTTTC
CDR3aa: CASSSTNREHSGANVLTF

d_gene: .
j_gene: TRBJ2-1
v_gene: TRBV6-5
abundance: few
CDR3nt: TGTGCCAGCAGTCCCAACAATGAGCAGTTCTTC
CDR3aa: CASSPNNEQFF

d_gene: .
j_gene: TRBJ2-1
v_gene: TRBV19
abundance: .
CDR3nt: TGTGCCAGTAGTAGCGGGGTCCTTGGGGAGCAGTTCTTC
CDR3aa: CASSSGVLGEQFF

d_gene: TRBD1
j_gene: TRBJ1-1
v_gene: TRBV4-1
abundance: .
CDR3nt: TGCGCCAGCAGCCAACCTCTGACAGGGGAGGCTTTCTTT
CDR3aa: CASSQPLTGEAFF